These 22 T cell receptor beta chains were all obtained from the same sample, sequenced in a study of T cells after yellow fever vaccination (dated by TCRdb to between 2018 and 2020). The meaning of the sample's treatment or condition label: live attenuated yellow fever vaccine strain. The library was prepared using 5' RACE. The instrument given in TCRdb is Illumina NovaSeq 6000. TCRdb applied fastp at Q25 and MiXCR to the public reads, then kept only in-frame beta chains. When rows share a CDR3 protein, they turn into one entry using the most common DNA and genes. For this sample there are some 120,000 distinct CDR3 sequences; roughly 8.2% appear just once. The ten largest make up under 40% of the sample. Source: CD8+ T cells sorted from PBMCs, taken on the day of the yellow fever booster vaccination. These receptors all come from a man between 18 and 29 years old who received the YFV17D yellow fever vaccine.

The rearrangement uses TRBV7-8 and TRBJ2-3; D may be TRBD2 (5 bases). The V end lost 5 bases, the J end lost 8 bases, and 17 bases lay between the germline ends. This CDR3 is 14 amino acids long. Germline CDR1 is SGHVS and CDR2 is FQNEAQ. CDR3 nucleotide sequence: TGTGCCAGCAGCCCGGAGGTAGCCTCATCTACGCAGTATTTT. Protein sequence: CASSPEVASSTQYF.

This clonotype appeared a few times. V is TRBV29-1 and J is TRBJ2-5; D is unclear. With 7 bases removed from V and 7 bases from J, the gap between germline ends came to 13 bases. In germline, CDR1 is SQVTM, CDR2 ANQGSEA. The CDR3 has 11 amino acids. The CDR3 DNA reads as TGCAGCGCTGAGGTTGATGGGACCCAGTACTTC. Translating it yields CSAEVDGTQYF.

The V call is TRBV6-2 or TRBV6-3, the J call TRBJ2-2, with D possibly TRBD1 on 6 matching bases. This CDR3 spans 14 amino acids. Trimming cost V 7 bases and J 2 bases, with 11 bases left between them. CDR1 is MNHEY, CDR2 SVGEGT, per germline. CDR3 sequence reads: CASKGEFNTGELFF. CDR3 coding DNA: TGTGCCAGCAAGGGGGAATTTAACACCGGGGAGCTGTTTTTT.

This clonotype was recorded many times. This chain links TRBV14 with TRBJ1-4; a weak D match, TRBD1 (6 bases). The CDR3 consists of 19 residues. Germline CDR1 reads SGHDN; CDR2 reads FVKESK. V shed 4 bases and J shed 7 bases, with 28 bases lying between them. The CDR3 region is CASSLTPRLAGGPGEKLFF. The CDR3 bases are TGTGCCAGCAGCCTAACCCCCCGACTAGCGGGGGGGCCGGGTGAAAAACTGTTTTTT.

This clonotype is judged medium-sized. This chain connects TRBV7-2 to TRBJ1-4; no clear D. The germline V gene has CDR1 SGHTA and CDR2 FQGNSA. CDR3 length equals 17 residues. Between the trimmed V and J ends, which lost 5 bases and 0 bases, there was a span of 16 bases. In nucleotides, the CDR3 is TGTGCCAGCAGCCCCGGCGGAGGGCGTGCAACTAATGAAAAACTGTTTTTT. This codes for CASSPGGGRATNEKLFF. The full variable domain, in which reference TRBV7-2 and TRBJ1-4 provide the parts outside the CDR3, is GAGVSQSPSNKVTEKGKDVELRCDPISGHTALYWYRQSLGQGLEFLIYFQGNSAPDKSGLPSDRFSAERTGGSVSTLTIQRTQQEDSAVYLCASSPGGGRATNEKLFFGSGTQLSVL.

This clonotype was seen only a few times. The CDR3 protein is CASSLARDSNYGYTF. In DNA, the CDR3 is TGTGCCAGCAGCTTAGCCCGGGACAGTAACTATGGCTACACCTTC. The chain uses TRBV7-6 and TRBJ1-2; 7 positions agree with TRBD1. From germline, CDR1 is SGHVS and CDR2 FNYEAQ. V lost 0 bases to trimming and J lost 1 base; unmatched junction nucleotides: 2. The CDR3 has 15 residues.

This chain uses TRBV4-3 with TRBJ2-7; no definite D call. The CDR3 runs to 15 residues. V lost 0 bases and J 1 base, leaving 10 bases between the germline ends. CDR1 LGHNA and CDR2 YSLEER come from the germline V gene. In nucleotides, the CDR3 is TGCGCCAGCAGCCAAGATCAATGGCAGTCCTACGAGCAGTACTTC. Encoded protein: CASSQDQWQSYEQYF.

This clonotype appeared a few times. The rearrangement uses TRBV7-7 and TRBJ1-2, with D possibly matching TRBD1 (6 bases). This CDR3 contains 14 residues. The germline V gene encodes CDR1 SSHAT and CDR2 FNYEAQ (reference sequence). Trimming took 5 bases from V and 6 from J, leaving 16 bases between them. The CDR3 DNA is TGTGCCAGCAGCCGACTTGACGGGGGCGATGGCTACACCTTC. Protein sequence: CASSRLDGGDGYTF.

CDR3: CASSLLGGMDEQFF. In DNA, the CDR3 is TGCGCCAGCAGCTTGCTAGGGGGGATGGATGAGCAGTTCTTC. V and J are TRBV5-1 and TRBJ2-1; D is possibly TRBD1 or TRBD2 (6 bases each). Germline values: CDR1 SGHRS, CDR2 YFSETQ. There are 14 residues in the CDR3. Between the trimmed V and J ends, which lost 1 base and 8 bases, there was a span of 13 bases.

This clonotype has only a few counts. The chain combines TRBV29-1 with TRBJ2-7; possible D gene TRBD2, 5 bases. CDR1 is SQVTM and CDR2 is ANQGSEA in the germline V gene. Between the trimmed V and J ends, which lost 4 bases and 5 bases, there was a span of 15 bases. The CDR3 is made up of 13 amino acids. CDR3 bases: TGCAGCGTTGGTCCAGGTAACGGGAACGAGCAGTACTTC. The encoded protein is CSVGPGNGNEQYF.

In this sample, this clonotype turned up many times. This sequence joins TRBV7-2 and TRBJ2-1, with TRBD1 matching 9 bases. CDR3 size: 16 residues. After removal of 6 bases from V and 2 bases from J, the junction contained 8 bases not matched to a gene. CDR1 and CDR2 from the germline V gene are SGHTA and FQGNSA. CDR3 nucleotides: TGTGCCAGCAGATACTACAGGGGGCGACCCTACAATGAGCAGTTCTTC. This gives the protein CASRYYRGRPYNEQFF.

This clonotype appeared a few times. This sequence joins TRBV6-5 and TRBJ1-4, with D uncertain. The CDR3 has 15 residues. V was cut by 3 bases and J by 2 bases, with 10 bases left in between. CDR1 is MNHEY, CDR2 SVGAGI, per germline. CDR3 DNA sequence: TGTGCCAGCAGTTATGCCGTTGCGACTAATGAAAAACTGTTTTTT. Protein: CASSYAVATNEKLFF.

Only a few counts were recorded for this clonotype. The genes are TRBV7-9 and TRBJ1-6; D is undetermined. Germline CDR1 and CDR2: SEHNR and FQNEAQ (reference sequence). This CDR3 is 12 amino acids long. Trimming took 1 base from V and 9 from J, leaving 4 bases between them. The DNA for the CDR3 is TGTGCCAGCAGCTTAGTGCGTTCACCCCTCCACTTT. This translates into CASSLVRSPLHF.

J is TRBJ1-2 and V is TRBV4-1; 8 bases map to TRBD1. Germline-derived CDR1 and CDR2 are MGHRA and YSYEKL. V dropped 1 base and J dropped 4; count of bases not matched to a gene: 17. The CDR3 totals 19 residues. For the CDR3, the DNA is TGCGCCAGCAGCCAAGCTGACCTTGGAGTGACAGGGGCAAGCTATGGCTACACCTTC. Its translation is CASSQADLGVTGASYGYTF.

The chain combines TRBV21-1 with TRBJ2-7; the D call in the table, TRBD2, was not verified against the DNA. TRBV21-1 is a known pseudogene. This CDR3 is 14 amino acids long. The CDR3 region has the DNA TGTGCCAGCAGCAAAGAGGACTGCCCCTACGAGCAGTACGTC. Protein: CASSKEDCPYEQYV.

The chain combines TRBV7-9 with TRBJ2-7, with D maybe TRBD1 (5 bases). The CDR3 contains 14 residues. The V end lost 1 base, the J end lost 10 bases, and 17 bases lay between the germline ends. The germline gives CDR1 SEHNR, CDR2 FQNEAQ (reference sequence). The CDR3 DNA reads TGTGCCAGCAGCTTAGGTGCGACAGCTCCTTCCCAGTACTTC. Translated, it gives CASSLGATAPSQYF. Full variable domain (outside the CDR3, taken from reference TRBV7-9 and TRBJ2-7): DTGVSQNPRHKITKRGQNVTFRCDPISEHNRLYWYRQTLGQGPEFLTYFQNEAQLEKSRLLSDRFSAERPKGSFSTLEIQRTEQGDSAMYLCASSLGATAPSQYFGPGTRLTVT.

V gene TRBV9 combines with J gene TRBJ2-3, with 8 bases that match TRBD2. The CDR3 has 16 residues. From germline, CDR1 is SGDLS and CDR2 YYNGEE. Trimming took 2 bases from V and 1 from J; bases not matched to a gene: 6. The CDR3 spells CASSVGAGDGTDTQYF. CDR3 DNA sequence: TGTGCCAGCAGCGTCGGAGCGGGGGACGGCACAGATACGCAGTATTTT.

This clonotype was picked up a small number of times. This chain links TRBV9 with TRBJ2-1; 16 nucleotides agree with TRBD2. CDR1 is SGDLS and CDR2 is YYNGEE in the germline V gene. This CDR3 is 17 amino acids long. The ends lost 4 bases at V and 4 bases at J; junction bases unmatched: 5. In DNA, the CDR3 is TGTGCCAGCAGCCCAGGGACTAGCGGGGGGGTGTACAATGAGCAGTTCTTC. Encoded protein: CASSPGTSGGVYNEQFF. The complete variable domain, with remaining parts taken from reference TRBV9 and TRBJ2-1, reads DSGVTQTPKHLITATGQRVTLRCSPRSGDLSVYWYQQSLDQGLQFLIQYYNGEERAKGNILERFSAQQFPDLHSELNLSSLELGDSALYFCASSPGTSGGVYNEQFFGPGTRLTVL.

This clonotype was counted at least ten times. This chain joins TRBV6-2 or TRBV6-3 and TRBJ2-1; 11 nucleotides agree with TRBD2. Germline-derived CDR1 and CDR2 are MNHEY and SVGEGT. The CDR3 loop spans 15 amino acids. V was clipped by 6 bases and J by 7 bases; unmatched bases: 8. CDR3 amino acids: CASSPLAGAWNEQFF. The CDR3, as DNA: TGTGCCAGCAGCCCACTAGCGGGGGCCTGGAATGAGCAGTTCTTC.

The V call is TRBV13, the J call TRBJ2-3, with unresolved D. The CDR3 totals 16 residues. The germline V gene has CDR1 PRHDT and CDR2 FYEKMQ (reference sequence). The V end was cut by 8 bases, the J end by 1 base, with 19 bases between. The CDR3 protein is CASSPGRRHRTDTQYF. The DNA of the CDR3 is TGTGCCAGCTCCCCCGGGCGAAGACACCGCACAGATACGCAGTATTTT.

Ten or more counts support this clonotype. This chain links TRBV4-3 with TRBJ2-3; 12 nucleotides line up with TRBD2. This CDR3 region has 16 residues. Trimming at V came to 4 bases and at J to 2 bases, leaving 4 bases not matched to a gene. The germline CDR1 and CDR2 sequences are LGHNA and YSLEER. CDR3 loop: CASSPLAGGNTDTQYF. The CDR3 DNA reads TGCGCCAGCAGCCCTCTAGCGGGGGGGAACACAGATACGCAGTATTTT.

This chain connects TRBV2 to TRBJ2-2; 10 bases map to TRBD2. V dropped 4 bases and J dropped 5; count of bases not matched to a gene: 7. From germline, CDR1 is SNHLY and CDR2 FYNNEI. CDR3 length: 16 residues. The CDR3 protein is CASSGVSGGRTGELFF. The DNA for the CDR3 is TGTGCCAGCAGTGGAGTTAGCGGGGGGAGGACCGGGGAGCTGTTTTTT.